A selection of T cell receptor beta chains follows, all from one sample in a study of post-analysis software for immune sequencing data. A single record per CDR3 protein comes from TCRdb applying MiXCR to the PCR reads. The repertoire includes 350,000 to 500,000 distinct CDR3 sequences, roughly 40% of them detected once, and less than 10% sits in the top ten. Sequenced input: blood. Receptors were obtained from a girl under 10 years old with multiple sclerosis. The conserved cysteine and the conserved F or W are not part of the CDR3 here. Size tells how often a clone was seen (once, few, many) or the class of an expanded clone, and some rows leave it out.

j_call | clone_size | v_call | cdr3_aa
TRBJ2-5 | . | TRBV7-2 | ASSPGLADKEQY
TRBJ2-5 | . | TRBV25-1 | AGSDNVGWETQY
TRBJ1-1 | once | TRBV7-9 | ASSPAFGTEAF
TRBJ1-3 | . | TRBV5-1 | ASSSGTEENTIY
TRBJ2-1 | . | TRBV6-2/TRBV6-3 | ASSYVPRGRDEQF
TRBJ1-2 | . | TRBV12-3/TRBV12-4 | ASSFRRNYGYT
TRBJ2-3 | many | TRBV6-2/TRBV6-3 | ASSQTGTGIYTQY
TRBJ1-2 | . | TRBV25-1 | ASSEASSNYGYT
TRBJ2-3 | . | TRBV5-1 | ASSLGDRDTDTQY
TRBJ2-3 | once | TRBV5-1 | ASSLGPYTDTQY
TRBJ2-3 | . | TRBV6-2/TRBV6-3 | ASSYSVAGIFGPTDTQY
TRBJ2-4 | . | TRBV7-8 | ASSRQGKEQY
TRBJ2-1 | few | TRBV11-2 | ASSSGLAGEDNEQF
TRBJ1-2 | few | TRBV29-1 | SVEDGRANYGYT
TRBJ2-7 | . | TRBV28 | ASSLTGHLSYEQY
TRBJ2-5 | . | TRBV10-3 | AISGVLTSGKETQY
TRBJ2-6 | few | TRBV4-1 | ASQGAGANVLT
TRBJ2-6 | few | TRBV6-5 | ASASKPLIGANVLT
TRBJ2-7 | . | TRBV6-2/TRBV6-3 | ASELPTSGKRGTYEQY
TRBJ2-3 | few | TRBV12-3/TRBV12-4 | ASSLRLFTVLGGTDTQY
TRBJ2-1 | few | TRBV19 | ASSIEWPGGSNEQF
TRBJ2-7 | . | TRBV20-1 | SARIGGGKY
TRBJ2-1 | few | TRBV5-1 | ASSIRTSGYNEQF
TRBJ2-3 | . | TRBV10-1 | ASSRREGGTDTQY
TRBJ2-3 | few | TRBV28 | ASSLPLLAGRGDTQY
TRBJ2-7 | few | TRBV6-5 | ASSYSYWGLLDEQY
TRBJ1-4 | few | TRBV20-1 | SARGDRGLDEKLF
TRBJ1-5 | . | TRBV2 | ASSKDSFYDQPQH
TRBJ2-3 | . | TRBV24-1 | ATSDFGGRGTDTQY
TRBJ2-7 | few | TRBV13 | ASSSYVAGRPYEQY
TRBJ2-1 | few | TRBV15 | ATSGLARTDEQF
TRBJ2-3 | few | TRBV6-1 | ASSEVAGYTDTQY
TRBJ2-7 | . | TRBV6-5 | ASSYPGNYEQY
TRBJ1-1 | few | TRBV20-1 | SARKDRLNTEAF
TRBJ2-1 | . | TRBV29-1 | SVEGQGYEQF
TRBJ2-7 | . | TRBV28 | AGRDRGTYEQY
TRBJ2-1 | . | TRBV20-1 | SARGVASYNEQF